This T cell receptor beta chain was retrieved from a study of cytomegalovirus exposure and HLA in healthy donors. Both 60 Vbeta primers and 13 Jbeta primers went into the PCR. The protocol was immunoSEQ multiplex PCR, while the TCRdb copy is restricted to in-frame clones and leaves out a portion. The data contain approximately 200,000 clones, roughly four fifths of them singletons. Germline V gene lookup returns CDR1 MNHEY and CDR2 SMNVEV (reference sequence). The CDR3 consists of 15 residues. Trimming at V came to 5 bases and at J to 5 bases, leaving 11 bases not matched to a gene. The origin of this receptor is a man aged 30 to 45 in good health and CMV-seronegative. This chain links TRBV27 with TRBJ2-7; 8 bases map to TRBD2. The sample consisted of PBMCs. The CDR3: CASSPPGTRVHEQYF. The CDR3 DNA follows: TGTGCCAGCAGTCCCCCCGGGACTAGAGTACACGAGCAGTACTTC.